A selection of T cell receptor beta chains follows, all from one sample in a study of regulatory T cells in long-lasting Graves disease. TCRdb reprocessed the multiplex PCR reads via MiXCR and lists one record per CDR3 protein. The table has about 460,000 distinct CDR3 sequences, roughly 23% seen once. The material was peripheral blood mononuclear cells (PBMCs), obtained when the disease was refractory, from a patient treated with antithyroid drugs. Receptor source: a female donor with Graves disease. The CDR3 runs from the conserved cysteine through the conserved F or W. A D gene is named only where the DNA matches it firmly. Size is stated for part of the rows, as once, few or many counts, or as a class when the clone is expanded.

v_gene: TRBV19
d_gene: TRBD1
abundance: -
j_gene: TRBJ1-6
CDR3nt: TGTGCCAGTCACACGGCGACAGGGGCTCGTAATTCACCCCTCCACTTT
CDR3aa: CASHTATGARNSPLHF

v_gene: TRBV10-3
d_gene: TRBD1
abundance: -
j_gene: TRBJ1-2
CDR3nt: TGTGCCATCACGCCGGACAGGAACTATGGCTACACCTTC
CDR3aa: CAITPDRNYGYTF

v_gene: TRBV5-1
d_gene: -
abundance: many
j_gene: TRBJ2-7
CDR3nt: TGCGCCAGCAGCTTGTATACAGGGCCCTACGAGCAGTACTTC
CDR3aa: CASSLYTGPYEQYF

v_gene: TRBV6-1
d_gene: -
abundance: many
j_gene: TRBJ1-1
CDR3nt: TGCGCCAGCAGGCCTGAAGCTTTCTTT
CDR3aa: CASRPEAFF

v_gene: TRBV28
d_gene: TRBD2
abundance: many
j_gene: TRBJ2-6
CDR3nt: TGTGCCAGCAGTTTTCCCGGGGGCTGGACTAGCGGGAGGGCCACTGGGGCCAACGTCCTGACTTTC
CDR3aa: CASSFPGGWTSGRATGANVLTF

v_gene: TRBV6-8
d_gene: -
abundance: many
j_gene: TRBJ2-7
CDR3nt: TGTGCCAGCAGTTACTGCGGTCTGAAAACCTACGAGCAGTACTTC
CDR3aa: CASSYCGLKTYEQYF

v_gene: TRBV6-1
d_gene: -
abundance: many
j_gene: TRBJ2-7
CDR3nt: TGTGCCAGCCACGCCACGGACTACTCCTACGAGCAGTACTTC
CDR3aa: CASHATDYSYEQYF

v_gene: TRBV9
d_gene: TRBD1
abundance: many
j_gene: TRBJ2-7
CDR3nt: TGTGCCAGCAGCGACAGGGGGGACCGAGACGAGCAGTACTTC
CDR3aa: CASSDRGDRDEQYF

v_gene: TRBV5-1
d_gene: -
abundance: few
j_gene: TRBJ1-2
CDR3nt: TGCGCCAGCAGCTTGGACTTGGGGGTTACTAACTATGGCTACACCTTC
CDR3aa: CASSLDLGVTNYGYTF

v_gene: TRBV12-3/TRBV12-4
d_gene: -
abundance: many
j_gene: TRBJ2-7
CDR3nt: TGTGCCAGCAGCCGAGACAGGTTCACCTACGAGCAGTACTTC
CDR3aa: CASSRDRFTYEQYF

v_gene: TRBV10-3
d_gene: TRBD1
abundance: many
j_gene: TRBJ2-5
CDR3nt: TGTGCCATCAGTGCAGGGGGTGAGGAGACCCAGTACTTC
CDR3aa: CAISAGGEETQYF

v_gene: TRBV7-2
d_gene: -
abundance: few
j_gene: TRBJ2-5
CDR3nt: TGTGCCAGCAGCTTAACCGGGACCGCGGGGACCCAGTACTTC
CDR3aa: CASSLTGTAGTQYF

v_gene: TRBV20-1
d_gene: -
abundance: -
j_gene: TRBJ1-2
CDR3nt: TGCAGTGCTAGAGATCCCGTAACTAGGGGCTACACCTTC
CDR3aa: CSARDPVTRGYTF

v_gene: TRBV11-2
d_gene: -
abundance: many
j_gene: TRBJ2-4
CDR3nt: TGTGCCAGCAGCTCACGACTAGCCAAAAACATTCAGTACTTC
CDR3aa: CASSSRLAKNIQYF

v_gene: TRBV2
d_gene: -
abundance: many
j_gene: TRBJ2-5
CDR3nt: TGTGCCATCTCCCGGGTCTCCTTC
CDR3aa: CAISRVSF

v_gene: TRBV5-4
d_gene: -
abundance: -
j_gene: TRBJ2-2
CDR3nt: TGTGCCAGCAGCGGTAAATTAGGGGAGCTGTTTTTT
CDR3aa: CASSGKLGELFF

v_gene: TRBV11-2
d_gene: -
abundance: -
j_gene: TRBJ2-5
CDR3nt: TGTGCCAGCAGCTCCCCCCGCGCACAAGAGACCCAGTACTTC
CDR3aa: CASSSPRAQETQYF

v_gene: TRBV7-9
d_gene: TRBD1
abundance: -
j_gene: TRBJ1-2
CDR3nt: TGTGCCAGCGGCTTAGGGACAGGGGTTGGCTACACCTTC
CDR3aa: CASGLGTGVGYTF

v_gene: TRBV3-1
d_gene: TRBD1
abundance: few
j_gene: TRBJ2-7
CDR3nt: TGTGCCAGCAGCCAAACTCCGGGACAGCTCTACGAGCAGTACTTC
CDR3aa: CASSQTPGQLYEQYF

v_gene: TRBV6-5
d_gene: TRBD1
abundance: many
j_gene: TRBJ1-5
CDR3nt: TGTGCCAGCAGTTACCAAACAGGGGGTCAGCCCCAGCATTTT
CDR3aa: CASSYQTGGQPQHF

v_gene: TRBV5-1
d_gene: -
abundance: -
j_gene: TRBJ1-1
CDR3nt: TGCGCCAGCAGTCGAGCAGGGTTTGAGGACGCTTTCTTT
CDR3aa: CASSRAGFEDAFF

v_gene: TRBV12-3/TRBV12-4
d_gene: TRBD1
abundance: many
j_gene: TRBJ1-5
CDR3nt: TGTGCCAGCAGTCTAGGACAGGGGGCCAATCAGCCCCAGCATTTT
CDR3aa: CASSLGQGANQPQHF

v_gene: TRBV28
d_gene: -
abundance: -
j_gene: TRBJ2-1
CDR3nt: TGTGCCAGCGGGTCGGATGAGCAGTTCTTC
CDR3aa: CASGSDEQFF

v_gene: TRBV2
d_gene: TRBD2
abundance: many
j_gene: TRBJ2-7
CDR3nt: TGTGCCAGCGGACTAGCCTACGAGCAGTACTTC
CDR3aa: CASGLAYEQYF

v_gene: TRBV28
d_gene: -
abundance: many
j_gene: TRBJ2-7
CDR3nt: TGTGCCAGCAGCCGAGACTACGAGCAGTACTTC
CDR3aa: CASSRDYEQYF

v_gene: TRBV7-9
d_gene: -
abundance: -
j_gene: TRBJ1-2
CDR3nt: TGTGCCAGCAGCTTAGCGGTCGAGAGCCCCAACTATGGCTACACCTTC
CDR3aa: CASSLAVESPNYGYTF

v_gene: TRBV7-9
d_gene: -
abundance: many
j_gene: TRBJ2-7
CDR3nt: TGTGCCAGCAGCACTCAGGGTTTTGGGGAGCAGTACTTC
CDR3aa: CASSTQGFGEQYF

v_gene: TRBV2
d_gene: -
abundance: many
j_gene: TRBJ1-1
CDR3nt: TGTGCCAGCAGTAAGACCGGGACGGCGAACACTGAAGCTTTCTTT
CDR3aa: CASSKTGTANTEAFF

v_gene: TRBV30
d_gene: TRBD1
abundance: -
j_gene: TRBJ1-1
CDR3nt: TGTGCCTGGAGTGAGTTTGTTTCACAGGGGGCTGTCGGGAAAGCTTTCTTT
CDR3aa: CAWSEFVSQGAVGKAFF

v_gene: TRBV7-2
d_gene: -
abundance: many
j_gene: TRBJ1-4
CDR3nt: TGTGCCAGCAGCTCGGGACTTAATGAAAAACTGTTTTTT
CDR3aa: CASSSGLNEKLFF

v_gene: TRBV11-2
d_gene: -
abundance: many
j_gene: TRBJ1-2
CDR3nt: TGTGCCAGCAGCTTAGATCTTCGGGTTAACTATGGCTACACCTTC
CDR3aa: CASSLDLRVNYGYTF

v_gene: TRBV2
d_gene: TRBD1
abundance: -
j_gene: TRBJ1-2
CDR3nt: TGTGCCAGCAGGGGGACAGGGGAGAAGGACTATGGCTACACCTTC
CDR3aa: CASRGTGEKDYGYTF

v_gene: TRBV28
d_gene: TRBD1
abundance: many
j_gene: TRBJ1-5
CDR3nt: TGTGCCAGCAGAACCAATGACAGGGAGGGTCAGCCCCAGCATTTT
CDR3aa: CASRTNDREGQPQHF

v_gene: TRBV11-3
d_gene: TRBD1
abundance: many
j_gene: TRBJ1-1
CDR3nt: TGTGCCAGCAGCCCCAGGACAGGGGGCATTTTACCTGAAGCTTTCTTT
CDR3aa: CASSPRTGGILPEAFF

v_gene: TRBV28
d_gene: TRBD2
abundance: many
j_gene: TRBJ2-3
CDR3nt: TGTGCCAGCAGTTTACGGCGGGAGGGCCTAGAAGATACGCAGTATTTT
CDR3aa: CASSLRREGLEDTQYF

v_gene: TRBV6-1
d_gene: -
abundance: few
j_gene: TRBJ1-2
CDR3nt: TGTGCCAGCAGTGTCGTGGCAGCCTATGGCTACACCTTC
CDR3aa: CASSVVAAYGYTF

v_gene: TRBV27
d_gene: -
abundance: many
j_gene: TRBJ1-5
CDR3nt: TGTGCCAGCAGTTTAGCGGGGGTGAATCAGCCCCAGCATTTT
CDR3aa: CASSLAGVNQPQHF